One sample yielded the 31 T cell receptor beta chains listed below, sequenced in a study of CD8+ T cells in alopecia areata. Markers including CD4, CD8alpha, NKG2D and NKG2ACE guided sorting of pooled cutaneous lymph node cells. Following extraction, RNA underwent reverse transcription to cDNA, which served as the sequencing template. TCRdb keeps only in-frame clones here, not all; method: immunoSEQ multiplex PCR. The sample presents around 300,000 clones, none singletons. The sequenced sample was CD4+ T cells sorted from a lymph node. Every receptor here comes from a C3H/HeJ mouse with alopecia areata. Mouse strain MHC haplotype: H2-k.

This clone was picked up a small number of times. The listed genes are named as in mouse. Read sequence stops 4 residues before the CDR3 end, and the germline J gene provides the missing end. The chain combines TRBV13-1 with TRBJ2-2; a weak D match, TRBD2 (6 bases). The V end was cut by 5 bases, the J end by 4 bases, with 12 bases between. Germline loops: CDR1 NSHNY, CDR2 SYGAGN. The CDR3 length is 14 residues. The CDR3 loop reads CASSGGMGTGQLYF. The CDR3 DNA, read in part, is TGTGCCAGCAGCGGGGGGATGGGCACCGGG.

Only a few counts were recorded for this clone. The germline and genes are mouse ones. The CDR3 end falls 4 residues outside the read, so it is completed with the germline J gene. The chain links TRBV31 to TRBJ1-2, with unresolved D. The V gene lost 0 bases and the J gene lost 2 bases, with 7 bases spanning the gap. Germline V gene data show CDR1 as GKSSPN and CDR2 as SITVG. This CDR3 comprises 13 residues. CDR3 protein: CAWSLDWNSDYTF. The part of the CDR3 DNA that was read is TGTGCCTGGAGTCTAGACTGGAACTCC.

A word on this clone: Gene names and germline refer to mouse. The read ends 4 residues early relative to the CDR3; the germline J gene fills the gap. This chain connects TRBV1 to TRBJ2-1, with D maybe TRBD2 (6 bases). Trimming removed 3 bases at V and 4 bases at J, with 13 bases between. This CDR3 has 15 amino acids. From germline, CDR1 is NSQYPW and CDR2 LRSPGD (reference sequence). The CDR3 DNA, read in part, is TGCACCTGCAGTGCGCCACCCGGGGGGTATGCT. It is translated as CTCSAPPGGYA. The entire CDR3 protein reads CTCSAPPGGYAEQFF.

This clone came up a few times. Gene names denote mouse genes. The read comes to an end 4 residues before the CDR3 does, leaving the germline J gene to fill in the end. The sample contains more than one DNA sequence encoding this CDR3. This chain links TRBV13-3 with TRBJ2-2, with TRBD2 as a possible D gene (6 bases). The CDR3 is 14 residues long. CDR1 and CDR2 from the germline V gene are NNHDY and SYVADS. V lost 5 bases and J lost 0, with 8 bases in between. This CDR3 is CASSPGANTGQLYF. Incomplete CDR3 DNA: TGTGCCAGCAGCCCTGGGGCAAACACCGGG. The full variable domain, rest sourced from reference TRBV13-3 and TRBJ2-2, is EAAVTQSPRSKVAVTGGKVTLSCHQTNNHDYMYWYRQDTGHGLRLIHYSYVADSTEKGDIPDGYKASRPSQENFSLILELASLSQTAVYFCASSPGANTGQLYFGEGSKLTVL.

This clone appeared many times. Germline and genes: mouse. The CDR3 is cut off 3 residues early in the read; its end comes from the germline J gene. Additional DNA sequences in this sample encode the identical CDR3. This chain links TRBV1 with TRBJ1-6; 7 bases align to TRBD1. TRBJ1-6 is known as an ORF, though its function is uncertain. The CDR3 length is 14 residues. The V gene's germline CDR1 is NSQYPW and CDR2 LRSPGD (reference sequence). V trimming: 4 bases; J trimming: 4 bases; junction bases outside the gene matches: 1. The CDR3 DNA, read in part, is TGCACCTGCAGTGGGGGACAGTATAATTCGCCC. Translation gives CTCSGGQYNSP. The full CDR3 is CTCSGGQYNSPLYF.

As concerns this clone: The germline and genes are mouse ones. The read ends 3 residues shy of where the CDR3 ends; the end is completed using the germline J gene. At the DNA level, this CDR3 is encoded by other sequences in the same sample as well. The chain joins TRBV1 to TRBJ1-6, with 7 positions matching TRBD1. TRBJ1-6 falls under the ORF class, with uncertain function. The CDR3 loop spans 14 amino acids. From germline, CDR1 is NSQYPW and CDR2 LRSPGD (reference sequence). The ends lost 0 bases at V and 7 bases at J; junction bases unmatched: 0. This chain's CDR3 is CTCSADRGNSPLYF. The part of the CDR3 DNA that was read is TGCACCTGCAGTGCAGACAGGGGGAATTCGCCC.

This clone came up a few times. Gene names denote mouse genes. The CDR3 end lies 4 residues beyond the end of the read and is filled in from the germline J gene. The rearrangement links TRBV19 to TRBJ1-2; the D gene is possibly TRBD1 (6 bases). The germline V gene has CDR1 FNHDT and CDR2 SITEND (reference sequence). This CDR3 has 15 residues. V was cut by 2 bases and J by 4 bases, with 15 bases left in between. The sequenced part of the CDR3 DNA is TGTGCCAGCAGTATGGGGGGGGCGCCGGTCTCC. Residues: CASSMGGAPVS. The full CDR3 reads CASSMGGAPVSDYTF.

A note on this clone: Any gene name here is a mouse gene name. The CDR3 extends 4 residues past the end of the read, so its final part is completed from the germline J gene. The chain is built from TRBV19 and TRBJ2-7, with 8 bases identical to TRBD1. This CDR3 contains 14 residues. Germline values: CDR1 FNHDT, CDR2 SITEND (reference sequence). CDR3 DNA, as far as it was read: TGTGCCAGCAGTATAAGGGGACAGGAGTAT. Translating it yields CASSIRGQEY. The entire CDR3 protein reads CASSIRGQEYEQYF.

In its sample, this clone was seen a few times. Gene names are mouse gene names. The read ends 4 residues shy of where the CDR3 ends; the end is completed using the germline J gene. The rearrangement uses TRBV1 and TRBJ2-4; the D is unclear. Looked up from germline, CDR1 is NSQYPW and CDR2 is LRSPGD (reference sequence). CDR3 length: 14 amino acids. V was trimmed by 1 base and J by 1 base, leaving 6 bases between them. CDR3 loop: CTCSAVLGQNTLYF. CDR3 bases read: TGCACCTGCAGTGCAGTTCTGGGTCAAAAC.

To note about this clone: Gene names and germline match the mouse. The missing CDR3 end, 4 residues past where the read stops, is filled in from the germline J gene. The gene calls are TRBV1 and TRBJ2-5, with a weak D call TRBD1 (5 bases). Germline assignment: CDR1 NSQYPW and CDR2 LRSPGD (reference sequence). CDR3 size: 14 residues. The CDR3 region is CTCSADLDIDTQYF. The sequenced CDR3 bases are TGCACCTGCAGTGCAGATCTGGACATAGAC.

This clone was counted between two and nine times. Mouse germline and gene names are used. The CDR3 goes on 4 residues after the read ends, and that part is filled in from the germline J gene. The same CDR3 arises from other DNA sequences in this sample as well. The chain employs TRBV19 and TRBJ1-1, with D unclear. CDR1 and CDR2 (germline): FNHDT, SITEND (reference sequence). This CDR3 comprises 14 residues. Trimming took 1 base from V and 0 from J, leaving 7 bases between them. CDR3 bases read: TGTGCCAGCAGTATACACAATGCAAACACA. Translation gives CASSIHNANT. The CDR3 in its entirety is CASSIHNANTEVFF.

This clone was observed a few times. The listed genes are named as in mouse. Read data end 4 residues before the CDR3 end; the end is taken from the germline J gene. The chain employs TRBV31 and TRBJ1-1; possibly TRBD1 for D (6 bases). In germline, CDR1 is GKSSPN, CDR2 SITVG. The V gene lost 4 bases and the J gene lost 0 bases, with 9 bases spanning the gap. The CDR3 is made up of 13 amino acids. The covered CDR3 bases are TGTGCCTGGACAGGGGATGCAAACACA. Its protein product is CAWTGDANT. The full CDR3 reads CAWTGDANTEVFF.

Notes on this clone: Gene names refer to mouse genes. The CDR3 end lies 4 residues beyond the end of the read and is filled in from the germline J gene. Other DNA sequences in the sample encode the same CDR3. J is TRBJ2-2 and V is TRBV13-1; D remains unclear. V lost 2 bases and J 0 bases, leaving 5 bases between the germline ends. Germline V CDR1 and CDR2: NSHNY, SYGAGN. This CDR3 spans 14 amino acids. CDR3 bases read: TGTGCCAGCAGTGAACAAACAAACACCGGG. This encodes CASSEQTNTG. The entire CDR3 sequence reads CASSEQTNTGQLYF.

This clone came up a few times. The gene names here belong to mouse. The read terminates 4 residues before the CDR3 end, so the remaining end is supplied by the germline J gene. The chain employs TRBV13-1 and TRBJ2-1; TRBD1 agrees at 7 bases. This CDR3 has 14 residues. Germline V gene lookup returns CDR1 NSHNY and CDR2 SYGAGN. V gave up 1 base and J gave up 6 bases; unmatched junction bases: 4. CDR3 region: CASSDTGDFAEQFF. Incomplete CDR3 DNA: TGTGCCAGCAGTGATACAGGGGATTTTGCT.

On this clone itself: Mouse gene names and germline throughout. The observed sequence ends 4 residues before the CDR3 terminus, with the missing tail filled in from the germline J gene. This chain connects TRBV13-3 to TRBJ2-2; maybe TRBD1 (5 bases). Germline assignment: CDR1 NNHDY and CDR2 SYVADS. Trimming cost V 7 bases and J 3 bases, with 7 bases left between them. This CDR3 comprises 12 residues. The CDR3 region is CASGHHTGQLYF. CDR3 DNA (partial): TGTGCCAGCGGACATCACACCGGG.

A remark on this clone: The germline and genes are mouse ones. With the read ending 4 residues before the CDR3 end, the germline J gene is used to fill in that end. This chain connects TRBV5 to TRBJ2-7; TRBD1 matches at 10 bases. The CDR3 runs to 13 residues. Germline V gene lookup returns CDR1 LGHNA and CDR2 YNLKQL (reference sequence). CDR3 sequence reads: CASSGTGEYEQYF. The sequenced part of the CDR3 DNA is TGTGCCAGCAGCGGGACAGGGGAGTAT.

With respect to this clone: Gene labels here are mouse ones. The CDR3 end falls 4 residues outside the read, so it is completed with the germline J gene. Other DNA sequences from this sample encode an identical CDR3 as well. The J gene is TRBJ2-3, the V gene TRBV19, with TRBD2 matching over 12 bases. This CDR3 comprises 16 residues. The V gene's germline CDR1 is FNHDT and CDR2 SITEND (reference sequence). V lost 4 bases, J lost 3 bases, and 6 bases stayed unmatched. The DNA read from the CDR3 is TGTGCCAGCAGTCCCCGACTGGGGGGGCGGGCAGAA. The encoded protein is CASSPRLGGRAE. The CDR3 in its entirety is CASSPRLGGRAETLYF.

The table lists this clone with a few counts. Gene and germline names: mouse. The CDR3 end lies 4 residues beyond the end of the read and is filled in from the germline J gene. The chain uses TRBV17 and TRBJ2-3; 8 bases are a match to TRBD2. V was pared by 2 bases and J by 0 bases, with 4 bases of the junction left unmatched. Germline CDR1 is MNHDT and CDR2 is YYDKIL. CDR3 length: 16 amino acids. The CDR3 sequence: CASSRSGGTSAETLYF. The DNA read from the CDR3 is TGTGCTAGCAGTAGATCTGGGGGGACCAGTGCAGAA.

This clone was found many times. Each gene name is a mouse one. The read terminates 4 residues before the CDR3 end, so the remaining end is supplied by the germline J gene. The chain employs TRBV19 and TRBJ2-1; the match to TRBD2 covers 8 bases. The CDR3 loop spans 15 amino acids. Trimming removed 4 bases from V and 1 base from J; junction bases left unmatched: 4. Germline values: CDR1 FNHDT, CDR2 SITEND (reference sequence). Partial CDR3 DNA: TGTGCCAGCAGTCTACTGGGGGCGAACTATGCT. This sequence encodes CASSLLGANYA. The full CDR3 is CASSLLGANYAEQFF.

This clone was counted between two and nine times. These gene names are mouse names. The read gets to within 4 residues of the CDR3 end, and the germline J gene fills in the rest. This chain connects TRBV1 to TRBJ2-5, with D maybe TRBD1 (6 bases). Trimming left V 0 bases short and J 3 bases short, with 13 bases between. Germline V CDR1 and CDR2: NSQYPW, LRSPGD (reference sequence). CDR3 size: 16 residues. The DNA read from the CDR3 is TGCACCTGCAGTGCAGATCAAAGGGGGACACAAGAC. This sequence encodes CTCSADQRGTQD. Given in full, the CDR3 is CTCSADQRGTQDTQYF.

A few counts support this clone. Genes and germline are mouse. Read sequence stops 4 residues before the CDR3 end, and the germline J gene provides the missing end. V is TRBV5 and J is TRBJ2-5; 7 nucleotides agree with TRBD1. This CDR3 has 16 residues. Per germline, CDR1 LGHNA and CDR2 YNLKQL (reference sequence). J lost 1 base, V lost 3 bases, and 7 bases had no gene match. The CDR3 bases that were read are TGTGCCAGCAGCCACCTCCAAACAGGGGACCAAGAC. It is translated as CASSHLQTGDQD. The whole CDR3 protein is CASSHLQTGDQDTQYF.

For this clone: Mouse gene names apply. The part of the CDR3 DNA that was read is TGTGCCAGCGGTGATCCACAGGGCTTAGAC. This encodes CASGDPQGLD. The whole CDR3 region reads CASGDPQGLDTQYF. The chain uses TRBV13-2 and TRBJ2-5, with D tentatively TRBD1 (6 bases). The read halts 4 residues ahead of the CDR3 end, with the missing end drawn from the germline J gene. This CDR3 has 14 amino acids. Germline CDR1 and CDR2: NNHNN and SYGAGS (reference sequence).

With respect to this clone: Mouse gene names apply. The CDR3 extends 3 residues past the end of the read, so its final part is completed from the germline J gene. This same CDR3 is encoded by further DNA sequences in the sample. The rearrangement uses TRBV13-1 and TRBJ1-6, with TRBD1 identical over 9 bases. TRBJ1-6 is recorded as an ORF, its role being uncertain. Looked up from germline, CDR1 is NSHNY and CDR2 is SYGAGN. Trimming at V came to 3 bases and at J to 4 bases, leaving 2 bases not matched to a gene. This CDR3 contains 15 residues. The chain's CDR3 is CASSGGTGYNSPLYF. The DNA read from the CDR3 is TGTGCCAGCAGTGGGGGGACAGGGTATAATTCGCCC.

On this clone: Gene names denote mouse genes. The observed sequence ends 4 residues before the CDR3 terminus, with the missing tail filled in from the germline J gene. This same CDR3 is encoded by further DNA sequences in the sample. This chain links TRBV13-1 with TRBJ2-5; 8 bases are a match to TRBD1. Looked up from germline, CDR1 is NSHNY and CDR2 is SYGAGN. The CDR3 length is 14 residues. The V and J ends lost 5 bases and 2 bases, in that order; junction bases with no gene match: 4. CDR3 bases read: TGTGCCAGCAGCCTCGACAGGGGCCAAGAC. It translates to CASSLDRGQD. The whole CDR3 is CASSLDRGQDTQYF.

Comment on this clone: Gene names are the mouse ones. From the germline J gene comes the end of the CDR3, since the read stops 4 residues before it. The gene calls are TRBV19 and TRBJ2-1; possible D gene TRBD1, 7 bases. The CDR3 runs to 14 residues. Germline CDR1 FNHDT, CDR2 SITEND (reference sequence). V was trimmed by 5 bases and J by 6 bases, leaving 15 bases between them. The sequenced part of the CDR3 DNA is TGTGCCAGCAGAAAAGGGGGCGCGGTTGCT. Translating gives CASRKGGAVA. The entire CDR3 sequence reads CASRKGGAVAEQFF.

This clone was picked up many times. Mouse names are used for the genes. The missing CDR3 end, 4 residues past where the read stops, is filled in from the germline J gene. The sample carries other DNA sequences with the same CDR3. This chain uses TRBV19 with TRBJ2-3; the D is unclear. CDR3 length: 13 amino acids. Germline V lookup: CDR1 FNHDT, CDR2 SITEND (reference sequence). V shed 2 bases and J shed 0 bases, with 4 bases lying between them. Incomplete CDR3 DNA: TGTGCCAGCAGTATTTCTAGTGCAGAA. This gives the protein CASSISSAE. The CDR3 in full is CASSISSAETLYF. The full variable domain, its missing parts supplied by reference TRBV19 and TRBJ2-3, is GGIITQTPKFLIGQEGQKLTLKCQQNFNHDTMYWYRQDSGKGLRLIYYSITENDLQKGDLSEGYDASREKKSSFSLTVTSAQKNEMAVFLCASSISSAETLYFGSGTRLTVL.

A word on this clone: Genes here carry mouse names. This sample also contains other DNA sequences that code for the same CDR3. CDR3: CASSPPGLGYAEQFF. CDR3 bases read: TGTGCCAGCAGTCCTCCGGGACTGGGCTATGCT. The rearrangement joins TRBV19 to TRBJ2-1, with 9 bases that match TRBD2. The read falls 4 residues short of the CDR3 end, and the missing part is taken from the germline J gene. Germline V gene data show CDR1 as FNHDT and CDR2 as SITEND (reference sequence). CDR3 length: 15 amino acids. J gave up 3 bases and V 4 bases, and 5 bases lay outside the gene matches.

Concerning this clone: The genes are named according to mouse. Coverage ceases 4 residues before the CDR3 finishes, and the germline J gene fills in the end. Other DNA sequences in the same sample also yield this CDR3. The chain carries TRBV19 and TRBJ2-5, with D possibly TRBD2 on 6 matching bases. The CDR3 is 15 residues long. The germline V gene has CDR1 FNHDT and CDR2 SITEND (reference sequence). Trimming cost V 2 bases and J 0 bases, with 10 bases left between them. CDR3 sequence reads: CASSIGGLNQDTQYF. The covered CDR3 bases are TGTGCCAGCAGTATTGGGGGTCTTAACCAAGAC.

This clone has a handful of counts. Gene names follow the mouse nomenclature. The read falls 4 residues short of the CDR3 end, and the missing part is taken from the germline J gene. The chain couples TRBV5 to TRBJ2-2, with TRBD2 matching 8 bases. The CDR3 sequence is 15 residues long. The germline V gene has CDR1 LGHNA and CDR2 YNLKQL (reference sequence). Trimming removed 2 bases from V and 4 bases from J; junction bases left unmatched: 3. The CDR3 protein is CASSQQTGATGQLYF. CDR3 DNA (partial): TGTGCCAGCAGCCAACAGACTGGGGCCACCGGG.

Points on this clone: The gene symbols are mouse symbols. The read terminates 4 residues ahead of where the CDR3 ends, so the germline J gene completes it. V and J are TRBV13-1 and TRBJ1-2; 7 bases match TRBD1. CDR1 and CDR2 from the germline V gene are NSHNY and SYGAGN. V lost 0 bases, J lost 2 bases, and 4 bases stayed unmatched. The CDR3 sequence is 15 residues long. The sequenced part of the CDR3 DNA is TGTGCCAGCAGTGATGCATTGGGACAGAACTCC. Translation gives CASSDALGQNS. The complete CDR3 sequence is CASSDALGQNSDYTF.

Turning to this clone: Here the gene names and germline are mouse. The observed sequence ends 4 residues before the CDR3 terminus, with the missing tail filled in from the germline J gene. The chain recombines TRBV21 with TRBJ1-2, with D perhaps matching TRBD1 (6 bases). TRBV21 is an ORF; its function is uncertain. V was pared by 0 bases and J by 4 bases, with 12 bases between. The CDR3 is 15 residues long. This CDR3 is CASSQSRGAGSDYTF. The sequenced part of the CDR3 DNA is TGTGCTAGCAGTCAATCGAGGGGGGCGGGCTCC.